The 14 T cell receptor beta chains presented below share a single source sample, sequenced in a study of identical twins. TCRdb re-called the 5' RACE reads with MiXCR, one entry per CDR3 protein. The profile shows some 710,000 distinct CDR3 sequences, over 5% of them singletons. Sequencing input: naive T cells sorted from blood. The source is a man aged 18 to 29 in good health.

This clonotype was counted ten times or more. The rearrangement links TRBV6-4 to TRBJ2-7, with a tentative D call TRBD2 (5 bases). The V end lost 5 bases, the J end lost 0 bases, and 17 bases lay between the germline ends. The germline V gene has CDR1 MRHNA and CDR2 SNTAGT. The CDR3 has 16 residues. Here the CDR3 reads CASSFWTGLSSYEQYV. The CDR3 DNA reads TGTGCCAGCAGTTTTTGGACGGGATTGAGCTCCTACGAGCAGTACGTC.

The chain combines TRBV20-1 with TRBJ2-1, with TRBD2 matching over 10 bases. The CDR3 totals 16 residues. Germline V gives CDR1 DFQATT, CDR2 SNEGSKA (reference sequence). J lost 10 bases, V lost 0 bases, and 12 bases had no gene match. CDR3: CSARDLSLAGVSEQFF. As DNA, the CDR3 is TGCAGTGCTAGAGATCTTTCCCTAGCGGGAGTAAGCGAGCAGTTCTTC.

This clonotype was counted a few times. This chain joins TRBV5-1 and TRBJ2-7; 7 bases match TRBD2. The CDR3 covers 16 residues. Germline-derived CDR1 and CDR2 are SGHRS and YFSETQ. The V segment lost 4 bases and the J segment 2 bases; nucleotides outside the gene matches: 12. CDR3 sequence: CASSPGEGSVAYEQYF. The CDR3 nucleotides are TGCGCCAGCAGCCCGGGGGAGGGGAGCGTGGCCTACGAGCAGTACTTC.

The chain combines TRBV7-9 with TRBJ2-3; 8 bases align to TRBD1. Trimming cost V 5 bases and J 0 bases; bases outside gene matches: 7. Germline loops: CDR1 SEHNR, CDR2 FQNEAQ (reference sequence). CDR3 length: 16 residues. CDR3 DNA: TGTGCCAGCAGCCCCCGACAGGGGATGAGCACAGATACGCAGTATTTT. This gives the protein CASSPRQGMSTDTQYF.

CDR3 in amino acids: CASSLGPSSRSEQFF. The CDR3 bases are TGTGCCAGCAGCTTAGGGCCTAGCTCCCGGAGTGAGCAGTTCTTC. The chain couples TRBV11-2 to TRBJ2-1; D might be TRBD2 (5 bases). The germline V and J ends were trimmed by 1 base and 9 bases, with 16 bases remaining between them. The CDR3 extends over 15 amino acids. Germline values: CDR1 SGHAT, CDR2 FQNNGV.

This clonotype was observed many times. V and J are TRBV12-3 or TRBV12-4 and TRBJ2-1; D is uncertain. The CDR3 is 14 amino acids. V lost 7 bases and J 6 bases, leaving 16 bases between the germline ends. The CDR3 DNA is TGTGCCAGCACCCGGAGCGACTTGGGCAATGAGCAGTTCTTC. Amino acid sequence: CASTRSDLGNEQFF.

This clonotype has only a few counts. The rearrangement joins TRBV11-2 to TRBJ2-3, with D perhaps TRBD2 (5 bases). The CDR3 has 12 amino acids. V was cut by 6 bases and J by 5 bases, with 9 bases left in between. The germline gives CDR1 SGHAT, CDR2 FQNNGV. The CDR3 here is CASRGALDTQYF. For the CDR3, the DNA is TGTGCCAGCAGGGGAGCACTAGATACGCAGTATTTT.

This clonotype was observed many times. The chain recombines TRBV12-3 or TRBV12-4 with TRBJ2-2, with D perhaps TRBD1 (5 bases). The CDR3 consists of 16 residues. Trimming pared 5 bases from V and 2 bases from J, leaving 15 bases between. The CDR3 is CASSPDRPFNTGELFF. CDR3 DNA sequence: TGTGCCAGCAGTCCCGACAGACCCTTTAACACCGGGGAGCTGTTTTTT.

This chain uses TRBV18 with TRBJ1-5; D might be TRBD1 (5 bases). Germline V lookup: CDR1 KGHSH, CDR2 LQKENI. Trimming left V 6 bases short and J 3 bases short, with 12 bases between. The CDR3 covers 14 residues. CDR3 sequence reads: CASSRDGNNQPQHF. CDR3 sequence (DNA): TGTGCCAGCTCTCGGGACGGGAACAATCAGCCCCAGCATTTT. Supplemented by reference TRBV18 and TRBJ1-5, the full variable domain reads NAGVMQNPRHLVRRRGQEARLRCSPMKGHSHVYWYRQLPEEGLKFMVYLQKENIIDESGMPKERFSAEFPKEGPSILRIQQVVRGDSAAYFCASSRDGNNQPQHFGDGTRLSIL.

This clonotype was seen many times. V and J are TRBV20-1 and TRBJ2-1; 9 bases agree with TRBD2. Germline assignment: CDR1 DFQATT and CDR2 SNEGSKA (reference sequence). Trimming removed 0 bases from V and 6 bases from J; junction bases left unmatched: 9. The CDR3 is made up of 16 amino acids. As DNA, the CDR3 is TGCAGTGCTAGAGATCTTTCTAGCGGGGCCTCCAATGAGCAGTTCTTC. It translates to CSARDLSSGASNEQFF.

This chain uses TRBV7-3 with TRBJ2-3; tentatively, D is TRBD2 (5 bases). The CDR3 has 14 residues. Germline loops: CDR1 SGHTA, CDR2 FQGTGA. Trimming shortened V by 6 bases and J by 1 base, and 11 bases separated the two germline ends. CDR3 nucleotide sequence: TGTGCCAGCAGACTAGACCGGGGCACAGATACGCAGTATTTT. As protein: CASRLDRGTDTQYF.

The chain links TRBV6-4 to TRBJ1-2; D not resolved. Germline values: CDR1 MRHNA, CDR2 SNTAGT. V lost 2 bases to trimming and J lost 8 bases, with 18 bases between them. The CDR3 length is 15 residues. This chain's CDR3 is CASSDPTRLHSGYTF. CDR3 coding DNA: TGTGCCAGCAGTGACCCGACGCGACTACACTCAGGCTACACCTTC.

This clonotype was picked up many times. V gene TRBV20-1 combines with J gene TRBJ1-5; tentative D call: TRBD1 (6 bases). The CDR3 extends over 14 amino acids. V gave up 2 bases and J gave up 6 bases, with 14 bases separating them. CDR1 and CDR2 (germline): DFQATT, SNEGSKA (reference sequence). As DNA, the CDR3 is TGCAGTGCTAGACGCCAGGGGCAAGGTCAGCCCCAGCATTTT. As protein: CSARRQGQGQPQHF.

J is TRBJ2-1 and V is TRBV7-2, with 7 bases identical to TRBD2. After removal of 4 bases from V and 4 bases from J, the junction contained 7 bases not matched to a gene. There are 15 residues in the CDR3. CDR1 and CDR2 from the germline V gene are SGHTA and FQGNSA. This CDR3 reads CASSSDSGEYNEQFF. CDR3 nucleotide sequence: TGTGCCAGCAGCTCAGACAGCGGGGAATACAATGAGCAGTTCTTC.